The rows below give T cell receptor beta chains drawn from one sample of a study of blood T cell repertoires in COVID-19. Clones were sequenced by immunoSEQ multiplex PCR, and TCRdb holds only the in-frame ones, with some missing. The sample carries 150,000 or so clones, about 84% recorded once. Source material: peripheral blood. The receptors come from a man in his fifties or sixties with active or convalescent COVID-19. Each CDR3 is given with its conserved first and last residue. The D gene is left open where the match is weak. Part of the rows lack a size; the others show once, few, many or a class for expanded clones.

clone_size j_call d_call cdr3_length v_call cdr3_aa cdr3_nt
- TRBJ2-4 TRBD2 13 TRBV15 CATSSEGRGIQYF TGTGCCACCAGCAGCGAGGGGAGGGGCATTCAGTACTTC
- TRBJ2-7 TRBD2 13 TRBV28 CAGGLAGNHEQYF TGTGCCGGGGGACTAGCGGGAAACCACGAGCAGTACTTC
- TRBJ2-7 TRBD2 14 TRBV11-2 CATMAPTSSDEQYF TGTGCCACCATGGCACCGACTAGCAGCGACGAGCAGTACTTC
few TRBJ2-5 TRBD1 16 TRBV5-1 CASSSVGSGGQETQYF TGCGCCAGCAGCTCCGTAGGCTCAGGGGGCCAAGAGACCCAGTACTTC
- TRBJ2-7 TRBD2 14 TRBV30 CAWSDSGLVGEQYF TGTGCCTGGAGTGACTCGGGACTAGTCGGCGAGCAGTACTTC
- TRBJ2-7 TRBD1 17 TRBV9 CASSPKGTGFMSEEQYF TGTGCCAGCAGCCCCAAGGGGACAGGGTTCATGTCGGAAGAGCAGTACTTC
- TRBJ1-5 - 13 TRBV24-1 CATSDRFNQPQHF TGTGCCACCAGTGACAGGTTTAATCAGCCCCAGCATTTT
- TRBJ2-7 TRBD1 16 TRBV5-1 CASSLAPGQGSYEQYF TGCGCCAGCAGCTTGGCCCCGGGACAGGGGTCCTACGAGCAGTACTTC
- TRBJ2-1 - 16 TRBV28 CASSPQGPAGYNEQFF TGTGCCAGCAGCCCCCAGGGGCCGGCAGGATACAATGAGCAGTTCTTC
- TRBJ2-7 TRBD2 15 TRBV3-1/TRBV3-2 CASSQLTSRDYEQYF TGTGCCAGCAGCCAATTGACTAGCCGGGACTACGAGCAGTACTTC
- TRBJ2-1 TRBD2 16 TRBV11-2 CASSSPRLAGGSEQFF TGTGCCAGCAGCTCCCCTAGACTAGCGGGAGGGAGTGAGCAGTTCTTC
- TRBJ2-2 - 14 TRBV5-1 CASSFNSRAGELFF TGCGCCAGCAGCTTCAATAGCCGGGCCGGGGAGCTGTTTTTT
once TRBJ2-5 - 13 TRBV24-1 CATSDLGLQTQYF TGTGCCACCAGTGATTTGGGGCTTCAGACCCAGTACTTC
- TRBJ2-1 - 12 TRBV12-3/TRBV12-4 CASSYHYNEQFF TGTGCCAGCAGTTATCACTACAATGAGCAGTTCTTC
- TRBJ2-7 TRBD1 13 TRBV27 CASSDRVHYEQYF TGTGCCAGCAGCGACAGGGTCCACTACGAGCAGTACTTC
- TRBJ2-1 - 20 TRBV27 CASSWTRTAWDYPSPGEQFF TGTGCCAGCAGTTGGACGCGGACAGCCTGGGACTATCCCAGCCCGGGGGAGCAGTTCTTC
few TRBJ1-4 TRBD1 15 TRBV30 CAWRDKTGANEKLFF TGTGCCTGGAGAGATAAAACAGGGGCTAATGAAAAACTGTTTTTT
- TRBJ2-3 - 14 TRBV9 CASSVTITSFLQYF TGTGCCAGCAGCGTAACAATCACTAGCTTTTTGCAGTATTTT
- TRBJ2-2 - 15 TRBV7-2 CASSLGQENTGELFF TGTGCCAGCAGCTTAGGGCAAGAGAACACCGGGGAGCTGTTTTTT
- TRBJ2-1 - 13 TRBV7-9 CASSHGTYNEQFF TGTGCCAGCAGCCACGGGACCTACAATGAGCAGTTCTTC
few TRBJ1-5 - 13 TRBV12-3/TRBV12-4 CASRYSADQPQHF TGTGCCAGCAGATACAGTGCTGATCAGCCCCAGCATTTT
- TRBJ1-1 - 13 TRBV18 CASSTGVGTEAFF TGTGCCAGCTCAACGGGGGTAGGGACTGAAGCTTTCTTT
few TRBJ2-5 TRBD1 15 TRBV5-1 CASSSTGGAGETQYF TGCGCCAGCAGTTCTACAGGGGGCGCGGGAGAGACCCAGTACTTC
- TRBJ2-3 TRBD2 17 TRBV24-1 CATSDPGLAGSTDTQYF TGTGCCACCAGTGACCCAGGACTAGCGGGAAGTACAGATACGCAGTATTTT
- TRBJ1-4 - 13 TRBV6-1 CASSDRGREKLFF TGTGCCAGCAGTGACAGGGGCAGGGAAAAACTGTTTTTT
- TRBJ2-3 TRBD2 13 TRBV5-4 CASSLAGGNTQYF TGTGCCAGCAGCTTGGCCGGGGGGAATACGCAGTATTTT
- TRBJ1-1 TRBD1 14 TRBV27 CASSPRDRGPEAFF TGTGCCAGCAGTCCCCGGGACAGGGGCCCTGAAGCTTTCTTT
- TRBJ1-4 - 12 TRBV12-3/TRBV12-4 CASSLSGEKLFF TGTGCCAGCAGTTTGTCAGGGGAAAAACTGTTTTTT
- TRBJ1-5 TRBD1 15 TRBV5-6 CASSFGTGGRQPQHF TGTGCCAGCAGCTTCGGGACAGGGGGCAGGCAGCCCCAGCATTTT
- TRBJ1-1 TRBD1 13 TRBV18 CASSPVDREEAFF TGTGCCAGCTCACCCGTCGACAGGGAAGAAGCTTTCTTT
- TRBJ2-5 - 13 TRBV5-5 CASSLLFSETQYF TGTGCCAGCAGCTTGCTCTTCTCAGAGACCCAGTACTTC
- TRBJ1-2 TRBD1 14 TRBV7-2 CASSFTGANYGYTF TGTGCCAGCAGCTTTACAGGGGCTAACTATGGCTACACCTTC